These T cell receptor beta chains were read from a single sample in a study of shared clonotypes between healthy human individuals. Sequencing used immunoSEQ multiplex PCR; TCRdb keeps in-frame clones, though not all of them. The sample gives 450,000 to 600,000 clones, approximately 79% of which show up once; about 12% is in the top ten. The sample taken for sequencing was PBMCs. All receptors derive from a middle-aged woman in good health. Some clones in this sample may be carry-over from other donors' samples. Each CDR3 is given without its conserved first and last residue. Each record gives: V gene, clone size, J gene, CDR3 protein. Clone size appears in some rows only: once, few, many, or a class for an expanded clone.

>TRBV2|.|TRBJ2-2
ASSEVSGSTGELF
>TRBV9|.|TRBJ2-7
ASSVSGGAGLDEQY
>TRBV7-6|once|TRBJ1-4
ASSSDRGLKEKLF
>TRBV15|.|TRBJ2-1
ATSRAGSSYNEQF
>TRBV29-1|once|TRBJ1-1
SVEDWKGTEAF
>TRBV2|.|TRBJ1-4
ASSGDRWGEKLF
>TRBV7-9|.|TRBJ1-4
ASSPGQDNEKLF
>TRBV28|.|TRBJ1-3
ASSFPATGGGNTIY
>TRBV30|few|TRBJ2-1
AWTARGLYNEQF
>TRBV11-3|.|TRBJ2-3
ASSPASGRFTDTQY
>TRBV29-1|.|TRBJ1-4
SVGDRVEKLF
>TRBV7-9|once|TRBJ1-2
ASSWTGGKGGGYT
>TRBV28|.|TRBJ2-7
ASSYGSGAPYEQY
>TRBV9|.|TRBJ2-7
ASSVGLASGGPNEQY
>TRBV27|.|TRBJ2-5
ASSRRTGQETQY
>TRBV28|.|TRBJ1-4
ASSLPLLGSQGTNEKLF
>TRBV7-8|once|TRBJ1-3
ASSLVEQGGNTIY
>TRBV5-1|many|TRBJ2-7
ASSWGGKQGLYEQY
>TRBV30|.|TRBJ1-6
AWKGGVNSPLH
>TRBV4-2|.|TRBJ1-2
ASSQDGTSYGYT
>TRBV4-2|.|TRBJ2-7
ASSARQGRYEQY
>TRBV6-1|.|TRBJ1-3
ASSEQTGNTIY
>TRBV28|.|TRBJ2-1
ASMATRFYNEQF
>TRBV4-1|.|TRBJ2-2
ASSPRVQVASNTGELF
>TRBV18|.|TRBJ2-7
ASSPRQYEQY
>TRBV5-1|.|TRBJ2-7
ASCEGPSPSYEQY
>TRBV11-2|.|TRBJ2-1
ASSRNALAGSEQF
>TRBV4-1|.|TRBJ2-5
ASSQILAGGRGETQY
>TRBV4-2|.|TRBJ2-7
ASSQVERGSFYEQY
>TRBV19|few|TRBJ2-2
ASSRPASGNTGELF
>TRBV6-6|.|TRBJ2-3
ASRTNLRASTDTQY
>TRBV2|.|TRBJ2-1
ASSDNNEQF
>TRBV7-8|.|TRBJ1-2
ASSLAGTGGVGYT
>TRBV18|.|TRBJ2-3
ASSPPGLASTDTQY
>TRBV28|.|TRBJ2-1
ASSLGIGQGAYNEQF
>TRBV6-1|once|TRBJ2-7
ASRGDRGPYEQY
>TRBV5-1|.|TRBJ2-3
ASSLADGPTDTQY